The 24 T cell receptor beta chains reported below all come from one sample, sequenced in a study of cytomegalovirus exposure and HLA in healthy donors listed by TCRdb under 2017. The library was made by the immunoSEQ multiplex PCR assay. Entries here come from immuneACCESS through TCRdb and include only in-frame sequences with V and J called. Some clones fail to appear in such tables; in the studies checked, an unresolved V gene covers under half of the shortfall, and the cause of the remainder is unknown. The sample table holds some 130,000 clones, of which approximately 82% were seen once. The ten largest make up 25% to 30% of the sample. Sequencing was performed on PBMCs. The receptors here all came from a young man in good health and CMV-seropositive.

V and J are TRBV7-2 and TRBJ2-5; D is uncertain. V lost 4 bases and J 7 bases, leaving 16 bases between the germline ends. This CDR3 spans 14 amino acids. Germline V gives CDR1 SGHTA, CDR2 FQGNSA. This CDR3 reads CASSSPPAVGTQYF. The DNA for the CDR3 is TGTGCCAGCAGCTCTCCCCCTGCGGTCGGGACCCAGTACTTC.

This clone was seen a single time. The J gene is TRBJ2-1, the V gene TRBV19; 11 bases are shared with TRBD1. The CDR3 contains 19 residues. Germline CDR1 is LNHDA and CDR2 is SQIVND (reference sequence). After removal of 3 bases from V and 0 bases from J, the junction contained 10 bases not matched to a gene. The CDR3 DNA is TGTGCCAGTAGTATCGGGACAGGGGGTGCAATGAGCTCCTACAATGAGCAGTTCTTC. Translated: CASSIGTGGAMSSYNEQFF.

The chain carries TRBV7-9 and TRBJ2-2; perhaps TRBD1 as D (5 bases). V dropped 4 bases and J dropped 4 bases, with 10 bases sitting between them. CDR1 is SEHNR and CDR2 is FQNEAQ in the germline V gene (reference sequence). This CDR3 has 14 amino acids. The CDR3 spells CASSWGSFTGELFF. As DNA, the CDR3 is TGTGCCAGCAGCTGGGGCTCCTTCACCGGGGAGCTGTTTTTT.

The chain has TRBV7-9 and TRBJ2-7; D remains ambiguous. The CDR3 runs to 13 residues. V was trimmed by 5 bases and J by 4 bases, leaving 12 bases between them. Germline values: CDR1 SEHNR, CDR2 FQNEAQ (reference sequence). CDR3 coding DNA: TGTGCCAGCAGCCCCCGGTCTGAATACGAGCAGTACTTC. Its protein product is CASSPRSEYEQYF.

V is TRBV6-5 and J is TRBJ2-3, with D uncertain. The CDR3 is 15 amino acids. CDR1 is MNHEY and CDR2 is SVGAGI in the germline V gene. The ends were cut back, 2 bases at V and 0 bases at J, with 9 bases in the middle. CDR3 coding DNA: TGTGCCAGCAGTTACGGTTACTCTAGCACAGATACGCAGTATTTT. Amino acids: CASSYGYSSTDTQYF.

This chain links TRBV7-2 with TRBJ1-5; possibly TRBD1 for D (6 bases). The length of the CDR3 is 16 residues. V shed 3 bases and J shed 4 bases, with 16 bases lying between them. The V gene's germline CDR1 is SGHTA and CDR2 FQGNSA. CDR3 region: CASSLIGGPGNQPQHF. For the CDR3, the DNA is TGTGCCAGCAGCTTGATAGGGGGTCCGGGTAATCAGCCCCAGCATTTT. The variable domain in full, with the rest retrieved from reference TRBV7-2 and TRBJ1-5, is GAGVSQSPSNKVTEKGKDVELRCDPISGHTALYWYRQSLGQGLEFLIYFQGNSAPDKSGLPSDRFSAERTGGSVSTLTIQRTQQEDSAVYLCASSLIGGPGNQPQHFGDGTRLSIL.

The genes are TRBV6-6 and TRBJ1-5; no definite D call. Germline assignment: CDR1 MNHNY and CDR2 SVGAGI (reference sequence). V lost 0 bases, J lost 5 bases, and 5 bases lay in between. The CDR3 is 13 residues long. Written as DNA, the CDR3 is TGTGCCAGCAGTTACTCCTACGATCAGCCCCAGCATTTT. Translating gives CASSYSYDQPQHF.

The genes are TRBV11-2 and TRBJ1-4, with 8 bases matching TRBD1. With V trimmed by 5 bases and J by 8 bases, 10 bases remained unmatched. CDR1 SGHAT and CDR2 FQNNGV come from the germline V gene. The CDR3 totals 15 residues. DNA of the CDR3: TGTGCCAGCAGCACCTTGACAGGGGTATCCGAAAAACTGTTTTTT. Translation gives CASSTLTGVSEKLFF.

The rearrangement links TRBV5-4 to TRBJ2-1, with TRBD1 matching 12 bases. The CDR3 runs 16 residues. The germline V gene has CDR1 SGHNT and CDR2 YYREEE (reference sequence). The V and J ends lost 3 bases and 2 bases, in that order; junction bases with no gene match: 3. CDR3 DNA: TGTGCCAGCAGCTGGGGACAGGGGGCACCCTACAATGAGCAGTTCTTC. Residues: CASSWGQGAPYNEQFF.

The J gene is TRBJ2-3, the V gene TRBV4-3; a weak D match, TRBD1 (10 bases). V lost 0 bases and J 5 bases, leaving 24 bases between the germline ends. The CDR3 length is 19 residues. CDR1 and CDR2 from the germline V gene are LGHNA and YSLEER. CDR3 region: CASSQDGGVAGDRGDTQYF. Here the CDR3 DNA reads TGCGCCAGCAGCCAAGATGGGGGAGTAGCGGGGGACAGGGGAGATACGCAGTATTTT.

The chain joins TRBV6-5 to TRBJ1-2; TRBD1 aligns across 11 bases. CDR1 and CDR2 (germline): MNHEY, SVGAGI. The CDR3 loop spans 14 amino acids. The J segment lost 4 bases and the V segment lost 4 bases, leaving 2 bases of the junction unmatched. CDR3 sequence (DNA): TGTGCCAGCAGTTCCGGGACAGGGGGCTATGGCTACACCTTC. This encodes CASSSGTGGYGYTF.

This clone was detected only once. The chain couples TRBV5-6 to TRBJ2-5; D is undetermined. The CDR3 has 13 amino acids. V lost 7 bases, J lost 2 bases, and 12 bases lay in between. Germline loops: CDR1 SGHDT, CDR2 YYEEEE. The CDR3 reads CASELPSQETQYF. Here the CDR3 DNA reads TGTGCCAGCGAACTTCCCTCTCAAGAGACCCAGTACTTC. Looking up the rest from reference TRBV5-6 and TRBJ2-5 gives the full variable domain: DAGVTQSPTHLIKTRGQQVTLRCSPKSGHDTVSWYQQALGQGPQFIFQYYEEEERQRGNFPDRFSGHQFPNYSSELNVNALLLGDSALYLCASELPSQETQYFGPGTRLLVL.

The chain uses TRBV9 and TRBJ2-7, with TRBD2 matching 8 bases. Unmatched junction bases numbered 7, after V lost 0 bases and J lost 5 bases. The germline V gene encodes CDR1 SGDLS and CDR2 YYNGEE. The CDR3 runs 15 residues. DNA of the CDR3: TGTGCCAGCAGCGTAGTCCAAGCGGGAGTGGACGAGCAGTACTTC. Residues: CASSVVQAGVDEQYF.

This sequence joins TRBV5-1 and TRBJ2-5; possible D gene TRBD2, 5 bases. V was pared by 0 bases and J by 5 bases, with 11 bases between. Germline assignment: CDR1 SGHRS and CDR2 YFSETQ. The CDR3 is made up of 14 amino acids. This CDR3 reads CASSLDSRGETQYF. CDR3 sequence (DNA): TGCGCCAGCAGCTTGGACAGCCGCGGGGAGACCCAGTACTTC.

A single count supports this clone. The chain combines TRBV6-1 with TRBJ2-1, with 12 nucleotides matching TRBD1. Unmatched junction bases numbered 16, after V lost 3 bases and J lost 10 bases. The germline V gene encodes CDR1 MNHNS and CDR2 SASEGT. The CDR3 is 18 residues long. The CDR3 loop is CASSDPHAGTGGGREQFF. The CDR3, as DNA: TGTGCCAGCAGTGACCCTCACGCGGGGACAGGGGGCGGGAGGGAGCAGTTCTTC.

The V and J genes are TRBV30 and TRBJ1-5; the match to TRBD1 covers 8 bases. CDR3 length: 14 residues. Germline CDR1 GTSNPN, CDR2 SVGIG (reference sequence). With V trimmed by 4 bases and J by 3 bases, 5 bases remained unmatched. CDR3 region: CAWTTGGSNQPQHF. In nucleotides, the CDR3 is TGTGCCTGGACAACAGGGGGTTCCAATCAGCCCCAGCATTTT.

The chain couples TRBV5-1 to TRBJ2-7; no reliable D call. The CDR3 spans 15 residues. V was shortened by 2 bases and J by 2 bases, with 14 bases between the two germline ends. The germline CDR1 and CDR2 sequences are SGHRS and YFSETQ. The chain's CDR3 is CASSFRGDLTYEQYF. For the CDR3, the DNA is TGCGCCAGCAGCTTCCGAGGAGACCTAACCTACGAGCAGTACTTC.

The gene calls are TRBV19 and TRBJ1-6; D is unresolved. CDR3 length: 15 amino acids. V lost 1 base, J lost 11 bases, and 15 bases lay in between. The germline CDR1 and CDR2 sequences are LNHDA and SQIVND (reference sequence). CDR3 region: CASSIVEVAKAPLHF. The CDR3 DNA sequence: TGTGCCAGTAGTATAGTCGAGGTGGCTAAAGCACCCCTCCACTTT.

The CDR3 reads CASSLSDGRGPDTQYF. As DNA, the CDR3 is TGTGCCAGCAGTTTATCTGACGGGAGGGGCCCGGATACGCAGTATTTT. The rearrangement uses TRBV27 and TRBJ2-3; 8 positions match TRBD2. Germline loops: CDR1 MNHEY, CDR2 SMNVEV (reference sequence). The CDR3 extends over 16 amino acids. V shed 0 bases and J 6 bases; nucleotides not matched to a gene: 8.

In regard to this clone: In the same sample, other DNA sequences code for this CDR3. The chain links TRBV19 to TRBJ2-7, with D possibly being TRBD1 (5 bases). Germline lookup yields CDR1 LNHDA and CDR2 SQIVND (reference sequence). CDR3 size: 12 residues. V dropped 5 bases and J dropped 2 bases, with 7 bases sitting between them. CDR3 region: CASSSDTYEQYF. The CDR3 DNA is TGTGCCAGTAGTTCGGACACCTACGAGCAGTACTTC.

The genes are TRBV6-5 and TRBJ1-4, with D possibly matching TRBD1 (6 bases). Looked up from germline, CDR1 is MNHEY and CDR2 is SVGAGI. The V and J ends lost 6 bases and 2 bases respectively, with 13 bases between them. The CDR3 has 15 residues. The CDR3 protein is CASRSTGLTNEKLFF. The CDR3 nucleotides are TGTGCCAGCAGATCCACAGGGTTGACTAATGAAAAACTGTTTTTT.

The chain joins TRBV18 to TRBJ1-3; TRBD1 aligns across 8 bases. V shed 0 bases, J shed 0 bases, and the junction held 13 bases outside the gene matches. This CDR3 spans 20 amino acids. Germline CDR1 and CDR2: KGHSH and LQKENI. DNA for the CDR3: TGTGCCAGCTCACCACCCGGCCCAGGGGGCTCCTACATCTCTGGAAACACCATATATTTT. Protein sequence: CASSPPGPGGSYISGNTIYF. Full variable domain (rest looked up from reference TRBV18 and TRBJ1-3): NAGVMQNPRHLVRRRGQEARLRCSPMKGHSHVYWYRQLPEEGLKFMVYLQKENIIDESGMPKERFSAEFPKEGPSILRIQQVVRGDSAAYFCASSPPGPGGSYISGNTIYFGEGSWLTVV.

V gene TRBV2 combines with J gene TRBJ2-7; D not resolved. The CDR3 runs 14 residues. Germline V gene lookup returns CDR1 SNHLY and CDR2 FYNNEI. Trimming cost V 4 bases and J 6 bases, with 16 bases left between them. The CDR3 DNA reads as TGTGCCAGCAGTGGAATTGGCAAGATGATCGAGCAGTACTTC. This sequence encodes CASSGIGKMIEQYF.

J is TRBJ1-2 and V is TRBV6-5; 8 bases map to TRBD1. Germline V CDR1 and CDR2: MNHEY, SVGAGI. Losses at the gene ends were 8 bases for V and 4 bases for J; bases not matched to a gene: 6. CDR3 size: 13 residues. CDR3 region: CASRGQGSYGYTF. The CDR3 DNA reads as TGTGCCAGCCGAGGACAGGGAAGCTATGGCTACACCTTC.